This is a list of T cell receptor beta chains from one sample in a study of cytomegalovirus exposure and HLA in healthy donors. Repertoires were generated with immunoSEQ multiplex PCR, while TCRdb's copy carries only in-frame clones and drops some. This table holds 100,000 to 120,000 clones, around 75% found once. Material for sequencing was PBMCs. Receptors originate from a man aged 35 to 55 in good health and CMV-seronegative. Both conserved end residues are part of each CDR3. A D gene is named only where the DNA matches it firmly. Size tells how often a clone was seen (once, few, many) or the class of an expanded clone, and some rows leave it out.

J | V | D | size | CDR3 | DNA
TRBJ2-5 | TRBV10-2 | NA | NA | CASSDPLGLEYF | TGCGCCAGCAGTGATCCGTTGGGGCTTGAGTACTTC
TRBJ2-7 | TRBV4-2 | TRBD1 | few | CASSHRTGGRLTYEQYF | TGTGCCAGCAGCCACCGGACAGGGGGTAGATTAACCTACGAGCAGTACTTC
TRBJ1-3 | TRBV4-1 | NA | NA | CASSLLMAGYGNTIYF | TGCGCCAGCAGCCTACTCATGGCGGGGTACGGAAACACCATATATTTT
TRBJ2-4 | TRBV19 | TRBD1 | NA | CASSTPFRDRVAKNIQYF | TGTGCCAGTAGTACCCCTTTCCGGGACAGGGTAGCCAAAAACATTCAGTACTTC
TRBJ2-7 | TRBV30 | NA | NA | CAWSALGGKVEQYF | TGTGCCTGGAGTGCCTTAGGAGGGAAGGTCGAGCAGTACTTC
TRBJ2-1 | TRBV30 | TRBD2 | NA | CAWLGLAGSEQFF | TGTGCCTGGTTGGGACTAGCGGGGTCTGAGCAGTTCTTC
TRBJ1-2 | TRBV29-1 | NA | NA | CSVDLRGYGYTF | TGCAGCGTGGATCTCAGGGGATATGGCTACACCTTC
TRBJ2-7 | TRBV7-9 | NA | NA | CSSSFSQSSYEQYF | TGTTCCAGCAGCTTTTCACAGAGCTCCTACGAGCAGTACTTC
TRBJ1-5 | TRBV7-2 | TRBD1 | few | CASSFTGGPGQPQHF | TGTGCCAGCAGCTTTACAGGGGGTCCCGGTCAGCCCCAGCATTTT
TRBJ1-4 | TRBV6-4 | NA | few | CASSEERTSEKLFF | TGTGCCAGCAGTGAAGAAAGGACTTCTGAAAAACTGTTTTTT
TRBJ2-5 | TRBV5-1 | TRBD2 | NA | CASSPGGRPQETQYF | TGCGCCAGCAGCCCGGGGGGGAGGCCCCAAGAGACCCAGTACTTC
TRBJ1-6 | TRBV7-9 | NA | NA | CASRSKADYNSPLHF | TGTGCCAGCAGAAGTAAGGCGGACTATAATTCACCCCTCCACTTT
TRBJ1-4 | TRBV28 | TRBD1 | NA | CASSFFRDRVREKLFF | TGTGCCAGCAGTTTTTTTCGGGACAGGGTTCGTGAAAAACTGTTTTTT
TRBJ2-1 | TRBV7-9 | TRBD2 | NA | CASRGGLAGNNEQFF | TGTGCCAGCAGGGGCGGACTAGCGGGAAACAATGAGCAGTTCTTC
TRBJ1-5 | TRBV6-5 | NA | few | CASSYSVRSNQPQHF | TGTGCCAGCAGTTATTCGGTCCGTAGCAATCAGCCCCAGCATTTT
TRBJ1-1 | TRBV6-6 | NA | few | CASSYSLSQNTEAFF | TGTGCCAGCAGTTACTCGCTGAGTCAGAACACTGAAGCTTTCTTT
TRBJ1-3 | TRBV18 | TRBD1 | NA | CASSPGQGTRNTIYF | TGTGCCAGCTCACCGGGACAGGGAACTCGAAACACCATATATTTT
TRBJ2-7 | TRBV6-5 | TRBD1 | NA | CASSSPSRQGSYEQYF | TGTGCCAGCAGTTCCCCCTCGCGACAGGGCTCATACGAGCAGTACTTC
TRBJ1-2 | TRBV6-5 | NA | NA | CASSYSRDYGYTF | TGTGCCAGCAGTTACTCACGCGACTATGGCTACACCTTC
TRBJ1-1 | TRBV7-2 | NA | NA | CASSLDRRGTEAFF | TGTGCCAGCAGCTTAGACAGAAGGGGCACTGAAGCTTTCTTT
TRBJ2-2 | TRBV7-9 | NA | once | CASSELTWAIAGELFF | TGTGCCAGCAGCGAACTTACCTGGGCGATCGCCGGGGAGCTGTTTTTT
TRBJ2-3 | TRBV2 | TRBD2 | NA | CASSISGGLDTQYF | TGTGCCAGCAGTATTAGCGGGGGGCTCGATACGCAGTATTTT
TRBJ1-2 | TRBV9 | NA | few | CASSAEQPLGYGYTF | TGTGCCAGCAGCGCTGAACAGCCTTTGGGCTATGGCTACACCTTC
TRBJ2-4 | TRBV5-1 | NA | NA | CASSLQGSGKNIQYF | TGCGCCAGCAGCCTCCAGGGGTCGGGCAAAAACATTCAGTACTTC
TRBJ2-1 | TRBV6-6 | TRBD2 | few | CASTKPSGDNEQFF | TGTGCCAGCACTAAGCCTAGCGGGGACAATGAGCAGTTCTTC
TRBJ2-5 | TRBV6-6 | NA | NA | CASSYPLETQYF | TGTGCCAGCAGTTACCCTTTGGAGACCCAGTACTTC